This passage covers 16 T cell receptor beta chains from one sample sequenced in a study of cytomegalovirus exposure and HLA in healthy donors. PCR was performed using 60 Vbeta and 13 Jbeta primers. Produced via immunoSEQ multiplex PCR; TCRdb's table is partial and in-frame only. This repertoire shows about 110,000 clones, 79% found once; its top ten account for 2.5% to 3.5%. The sample comprised PBMCs. These TCRs come from a woman aged 40 to 55 in good health and CMV-seronegative.

This chain links TRBV30 with TRBJ2-7; 9 bases are a match to TRBD1. CDR3 length equals 16 residues. The junction had 10 bases not matched to a gene; V was cut back by 2 bases and J by 2 bases. Germline values: CDR1 GTSNPN, CDR2 SVGIG (reference sequence). This CDR3 is CAWSPWGGQGPYEQYF. CDR3 nucleotide sequence: TGTGCCTGGAGTCCATGGGGGGGACAGGGTCCCTACGAGCAGTACTTC.

The CDR3 here is CASSDRKTVFGYTF. The CDR3 DNA follows: TGCGCCAGCAGCGATCGCAAGACAGTGTTTGGCTACACCTTC. V gene TRBV5-1 combines with J gene TRBJ1-2; D perhaps matches TRBD1 (5 bases). V was shortened by 4 bases and J by 7 bases, with 17 bases between the two germline ends. CDR3 length: 14 residues. Germline V CDR1 and CDR2: SGHRS, YFSETQ. The variable domain in full, with the rest retrieved from reference TRBV5-1 and TRBJ1-2, is KAGVTQTPRYLIKTRGQQVTLSCSPISGHRSVSWYQQTPGQGLQFLFEYFSETQRNKGNFPGRFSGRQFSNSRSEMNVSTLELGDSALYLCASSDRKTVFGYTFGSGTRLTVV.

The chain employs TRBV19 and TRBJ2-7, with D possibly TRBD1 on 6 matching bases. This CDR3 spans 15 amino acids. Trimming stripped 5 bases from V and 2 bases from J, with 16 bases between. The germline gives CDR1 LNHDA, CDR2 SQIVND (reference sequence). As DNA, the CDR3 is TGTGCCAGTAGTGTTATCGGGACATCGACCTACGAGCAGTACTTC. Translation gives CASSVIGTSTYEQYF.

The CDR3 sequence: CASSLWVGTAERTYEQYF. Written as DNA, the CDR3 is TGTGCCAGCAGTTTATGGGTAGGGACAGCCGAACGAACCTACGAGCAGTACTTC. The rearrangement joins TRBV27 to TRBJ2-7; 7 nucleotides line up with TRBD1. The CDR3 has 18 residues. Germline values: CDR1 MNHEY, CDR2 SMNVEV (reference sequence). V shed 1 base and J 2 bases; nucleotides not matched to a gene: 14.

About this clone: The junction shows a germline mismatch at one end, possibly a read error. The rearrangement uses TRBV7-9 and TRBJ2-5; 7 bases fit TRBD1. CDR3 length: 13 residues. Germline V CDR1 and CDR2: SEHNR, FQNEAQ (reference sequence). The CDR3 nucleotides are TGTTCCAGCAGCTTGAGGGGGCCAGAGACCCAGTACTTC. It translates to CSSSLRGPETQYF. Full variable domain (missing parts from reference TRBV7-9 and TRBJ2-5): DTGVSQNPRHKITKRGQNVTFRCDPISEHNRLYWYRQTLGQGPEFLTYFQNEAQLEKSRLLSDRFSAERPKGSFSTLEIQRTEQGDSAMYLCSSSLRGPETQYFGPGTRLLVL.

The chain couples TRBV18 to TRBJ2-5, with D perhaps matching TRBD1 (6 bases). This CDR3 comprises 15 residues. Trimming left V 1 base short and J 5 bases short, with 14 bases between. Germline CDR1 KGHSH, CDR2 LQKENI. CDR3 coding DNA: TGTGCCAGCTCACCACTACAGGGTGATTCGGAGACCCAGTACTTC. Amino acid sequence: CASSPLQGDSETQYF.

Only one count was recorded for this clone. The V call is TRBV7-2, the J call TRBJ2-7; 8 bases line up with TRBD1. Germline CDR1 SGHTA, CDR2 FQGNSA. The V gene end was trimmed by 5 bases and the J gene end by 1 base; junction bases not matched to a gene: 7. This CDR3 spans 15 amino acids. The DNA for the CDR3 is TGTGCCAGCAGCACCACCGGGACAGGATCCTACGAGCAGTACTTC. It codes for CASSTTGTGSYEQYF. Full variable domain (remainder filled in from reference TRBV7-2 and TRBJ2-7): GAGVSQSPSNKVTEKGKDVELRCDPISGHTALYWYRQSLGQGLEFLIYFQGNSAPDKSGLPSDRFSAERTGGSVSTLTIQRTQQEDSAVYLCASSTTGTGSYEQYFGPGTRLTVT.

J is TRBJ2-2 and V is TRBV7-2; 8 bases align to TRBD2. CDR3 length: 16 residues. CDR1 is SGHTA, CDR2 FQGNSA, per germline. V was pared by 1 base and J by 5 bases, with 6 bases of the junction left unmatched. The CDR3 nucleotides are TGTGCCAGCAGCTTAGGTCCGGGAGGGTTAACCGGGGAGCTGTTTTTT. This encodes CASSLGPGGLTGELFF.

The chain links TRBV10-3 to TRBJ2-1; 7 nucleotides align to TRBD1. J lost 2 bases, V lost 6 bases, and 7 bases had no gene match. Germline loops: CDR1 ENHRY, CDR2 SYGVKD. The CDR3 consists of 15 residues. CDR3 sequence: CAISLPGQTYNEQFF. As DNA, the CDR3 is TGTGCCATCAGCCTCCCGGGACAGACCTACAATGAGCAGTTCTTC.

V gene TRBV4-3 combines with J gene TRBJ1-3; D perhaps matches TRBD1 (6 bases). Looked up from germline, CDR1 is LGHNA and CDR2 is YSLEER. Trimming left V 3 bases short and J 0 bases short, with 12 bases between. This CDR3 has 16 amino acids. The CDR3 is CASSQNRAFSGNTIYF. DNA for the CDR3: TGCGCCAGCAGCCAGAACAGGGCCTTCTCTGGAAACACCATATATTTT.

This clone was found a few times. The chain combines TRBV7-9 with TRBJ2-7; D perhaps matches TRBD2 (6 bases). This CDR3 spans 15 amino acids. CDR1 and CDR2 from the germline V gene are SEHNR and FQNEAQ (reference sequence). V was shortened by 5 bases and J by 2 bases, with 16 bases between the two germline ends. The chain's CDR3 is CASSPRGVSAYEQYF. The CDR3 coding sequence is TGTGCCAGCAGCCCGCGCGGGGTGAGCGCCTACGAGCAGTACTTC.

This sequence joins TRBV5-1 and TRBJ2-2, with 11 bases fitting TRBD2. The V gene end was trimmed by 2 bases and the J gene end by 6 bases; junction bases not matched to a gene: 12. The germline V gene encodes CDR1 SGHRS and CDR2 YFSETQ. The CDR3 length is 18 residues. The CDR3 loop reads CASSFFERSSGRSGELFF. The CDR3 nucleotides are TGCGCCAGCAGCTTTTTCGAAAGGTCTAGCGGGAGGTCCGGGGAGCTGTTTTTT.

J is TRBJ1-1 and V is TRBV19, with a tentative D call TRBD1 (6 bases). Trimming pared 3 bases from V and 3 bases from J, leaving 14 bases between. CDR3 length equals 15 residues. CDR1 LNHDA and CDR2 SQIVND come from the germline V gene (reference sequence). CDR3 DNA: TGTGCCAGTAGTATCCAGACAGGAGGTGACACTGAAGCTTTCTTT. It codes for CASSIQTGGDTEAFF.

This clone appeared a single time. This sequence joins TRBV7-8 and TRBJ2-7; 8 positions match TRBD2. CDR1 is SGHVS and CDR2 is FQNEAQ in the germline V gene. V shed 1 base, J shed 3 bases, and the junction held 5 bases outside the gene matches. This CDR3 is 15 amino acids long. The DNA for the CDR3 is TGTGCCAGCAGCTTAGTATGGCTAGCGGGCTACGAGCAGTACTTC. Translation gives CASSLVWLAGYEQYF.

This chain's CDR3 is CASSLRGRNTDTQYF. For the CDR3, the DNA is TGTGCCAGCAGTTTAAGGGGGCGCAACACAGATACGCAGTATTTT. This chain joins TRBV28 and TRBJ2-3; 7 bases are a match to TRBD1. The J segment lost 2 bases and the V segment lost 2 bases, leaving 4 bases of the junction unmatched. CDR3 length equals 15 residues. Looked up from germline, CDR1 is MDHEN and CDR2 is SYDVKM.

A few counts support this clone. This sample also contains other DNA sequences that code for the same CDR3. J is TRBJ2-1 and V is TRBV27, with 7 bases fitting TRBD2. The CDR3 sequence is 14 residues long. Looked up from germline, CDR1 is MNHEY and CDR2 is SMNVEV (reference sequence). With 5 bases clipped from V and 4 bases from J, the junction kept 5 bases outside the gene matches. The CDR3 protein is CASSLASGYNEQFF. The CDR3 DNA follows: TGTGCCAGCAGTCTCGCTAGCGGATACAATGAGCAGTTCTTC.